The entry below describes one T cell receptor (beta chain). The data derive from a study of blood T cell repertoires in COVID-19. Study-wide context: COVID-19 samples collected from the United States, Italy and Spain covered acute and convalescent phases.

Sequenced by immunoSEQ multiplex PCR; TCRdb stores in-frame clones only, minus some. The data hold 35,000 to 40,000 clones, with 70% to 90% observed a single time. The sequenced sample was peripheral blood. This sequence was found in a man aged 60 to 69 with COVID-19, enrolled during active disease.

CDR3 sequence: CASSTRTGVRARSEQYF. CDR3 nucleotides: TGTGCCAGCAGTACCCGGACAGGGGTTAGAGCCAGGAGCGAGCAGTACTTC. The rearrangement links TRBV7-3 to TRBJ2-7; 9 nucleotides line up with TRBD1. Germline V gene sequence: CDR1 SGHTA, CDR2 FQGTGA. V was clipped by 6 bases and J by 6 bases; unmatched bases: 18. There are 17 residues in the CDR3.